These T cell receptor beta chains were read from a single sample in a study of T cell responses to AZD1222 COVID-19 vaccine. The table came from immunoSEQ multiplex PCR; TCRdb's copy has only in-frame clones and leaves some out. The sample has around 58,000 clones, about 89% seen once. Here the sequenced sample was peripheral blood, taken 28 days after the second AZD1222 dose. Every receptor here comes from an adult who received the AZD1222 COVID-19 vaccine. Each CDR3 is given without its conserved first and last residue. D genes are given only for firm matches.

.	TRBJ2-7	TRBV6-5	ASGATPVPYEQY
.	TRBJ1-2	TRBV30	AWTPGPKGYT
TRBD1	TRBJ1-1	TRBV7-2	ASIPQGALNTEAF
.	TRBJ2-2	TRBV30	AWSVLGYTGELF
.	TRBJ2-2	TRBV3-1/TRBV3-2	ASSHLSRPGELF
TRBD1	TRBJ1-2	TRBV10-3	AISESQGAQGYT
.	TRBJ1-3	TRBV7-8	ASSLEARPYGNTIY
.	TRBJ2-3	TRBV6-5	ASSYKDGDTQY
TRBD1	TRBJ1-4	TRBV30	AWSPTPGQWNEKLF
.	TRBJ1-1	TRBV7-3	ASSLTNPLAGGTEAF
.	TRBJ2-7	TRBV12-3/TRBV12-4	ASSREGPYEQY
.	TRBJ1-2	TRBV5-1	ASSYSPTGIGYT
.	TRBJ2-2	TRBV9	ASSVVWNTGELF
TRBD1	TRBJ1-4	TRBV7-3	ASSMTGGGSNEKLF
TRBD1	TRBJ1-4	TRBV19	ASSVNPDRREKLF
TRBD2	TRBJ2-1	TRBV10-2	ASSGRVVTSGSIHNEQF
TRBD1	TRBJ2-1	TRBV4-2	ASSPTGLSSYNEQF
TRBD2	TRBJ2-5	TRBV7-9	ASSLWTSGGSRETQY
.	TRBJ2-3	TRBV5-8	ASSLALTGPSSTDTQY
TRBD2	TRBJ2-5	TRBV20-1	SASPGLAEETQY
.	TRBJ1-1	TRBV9	ASSALLQDTEAF
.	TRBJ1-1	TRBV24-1	ATSPGGMGTEAF
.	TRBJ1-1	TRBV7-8	ASSLDQGHNTEAF
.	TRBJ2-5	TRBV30	AWSVTGSETQY
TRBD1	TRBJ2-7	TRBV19	ASSIARGQGSYEQY
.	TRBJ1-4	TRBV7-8	ASSSSRADEKLF
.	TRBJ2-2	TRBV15	ATSRETAGELF
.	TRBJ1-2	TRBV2	ASSRVGTGALNGYT
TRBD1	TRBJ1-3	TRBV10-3	AISESKGTVSGNTIY
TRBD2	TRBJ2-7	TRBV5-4	ASSSLAVGFYEQY
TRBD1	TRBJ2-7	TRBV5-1	ASSLRTGGPYEQY
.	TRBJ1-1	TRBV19	ASSLNREKNTEAF
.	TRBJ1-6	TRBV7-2	ASSLEGGPSSPLH
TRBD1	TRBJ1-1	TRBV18	ASSPGQGGNTEAF
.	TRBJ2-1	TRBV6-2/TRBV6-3	ASSYDHNNEQF
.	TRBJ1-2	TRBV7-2	ASSTRQRTNYGYT
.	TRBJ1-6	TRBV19	ASSIDGRGSYNSPLH
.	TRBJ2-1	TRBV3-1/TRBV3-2	ASSQGTGWSYNEQF
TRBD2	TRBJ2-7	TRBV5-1	ASNNGAGDSYEQY
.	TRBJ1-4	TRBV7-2	ASSLARAVNEKLF
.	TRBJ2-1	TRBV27	ASSEGLGYNSYNEQF
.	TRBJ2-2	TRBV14	ASSSYGDGELF
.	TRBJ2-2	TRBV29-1	SVPRLDRPNTGELF
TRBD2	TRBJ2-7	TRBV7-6	ASSLFMREGLTYEQY
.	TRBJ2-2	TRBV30	AWSRGNTGELF
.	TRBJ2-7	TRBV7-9	ASSLRDGTSYEQY
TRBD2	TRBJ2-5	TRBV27	ASSPKREVAGTQY
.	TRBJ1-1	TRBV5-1	ASSSGRNTEAF
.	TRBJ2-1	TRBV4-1	ASSQGLWGAGSGANEQF
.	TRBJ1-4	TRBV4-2	ASSQDPRGGNNEKLF
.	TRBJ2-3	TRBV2	ARRGMKGRDTQY
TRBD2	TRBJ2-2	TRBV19	ASKIAGNTGELF
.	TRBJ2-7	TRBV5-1	ASGNYEQY
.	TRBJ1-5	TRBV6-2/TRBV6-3	ASSWRGVGNQPQH
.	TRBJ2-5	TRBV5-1	ASSLDSARAETQY
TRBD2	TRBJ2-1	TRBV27	ASSLGLAEGLLDEQF
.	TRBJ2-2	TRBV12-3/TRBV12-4	ASSLDFTGELF
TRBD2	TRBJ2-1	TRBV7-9	ASSLSASGSKQF
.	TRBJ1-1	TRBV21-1	ASPRREEGANTEAF